These 11 T cell receptor beta chains were sequenced from one sample in a study of vaccination and CD4 T cells after COVID-19. Their antigen targets remain unknown. The sample's treatment: approximately 9-day PBMC culture with coronavirus spike peptide pools or control peptides (ViraFEST assay). CD4+ T lymphocytes from the unexposed donor were collected before the COVID-19 pandemic (2011-2018). The Oncomine TCR Beta short-read assay was what sequenced the DNA obtained from cultured CD4+ T cells. TCRdb reprocessed the PCR reads with MiXCR, giving one entry per CDR3 protein. The sample includes approximately 7,000 distinct CDR3 sequences, more than 45% of them seen just once. The sequenced material came from CD4+ T cells from blood, cultured in vitro. The receptor source for this set is a human donor in good health.

There are a few counts of this clonotype. CDR3 in amino acids: CASSETRPNTGELFF. The CDR3 coding sequence is TGTGCCAGCAGCGAGACTAGACCGAACACCGGGGAGCTGTTTTTT. The chain couples TRBV2 to TRBJ2-2; a possible D gene is TRBD2 (6 bases). V was trimmed by 6 bases and J by 0 bases, leaving 11 bases between them. The CDR3 is made up of 15 amino acids. Germline loops: CDR1 SNHLY, CDR2 FYNNEI.

The chain is built from TRBV30 and TRBJ1-2, with TRBD1 matching 8 bases. The CDR3 has 17 residues. The germline CDR1 and CDR2 sequences are GTSNPN and SVGIG (reference sequence). J lost 3 bases, V lost 2 bases, and 14 bases had no gene match. CDR3: CAWSPPGAGGADYGYTF. The CDR3 DNA sequence: TGTGCCTGGAGTCCTCCGGGGGCAGGGGGCGCAGACTATGGCTACACCTTC.

V usage is TRBV7-6 and J usage is TRBJ1-2; D is possibly TRBD1 (6 bases). The CDR3 covers 14 residues. Trimming took off 1 base at V and 7 bases at J, with 13 bases between the two ends. Germline assignment: CDR1 SGHVS and CDR2 FNYEAQ. The CDR3 coding sequence is TGTGCCAGCAGCTTAGATGCAGGGGCCGTTGGCTACACCTTC. This gives the protein CASSLDAGAVGYTF. The full variable domain, its missing parts supplied by reference TRBV7-6 and TRBJ1-2, is GAGVSQSPRYKVTKRGQDVALRCDPISGHVSLYWYRQALGQGPEFLTYFNYEAQQDKSGLPNDRFSAERPEGSISTLTIQRTEQRDSAMYRCASSLDAGAVGYTFGSGTRLTVV.

The rearrangement joins TRBV9 to TRBJ1-2, with 7 bases lining up with TRBD1. Losses at the gene ends were 4 bases for V and 0 bases for J; bases not matched to a gene: 9. The CDR3 is 16 amino acids. CDR1 is SGDLS and CDR2 is YYNGEE in the germline V gene. CDR3 sequence: CASSRGQAQANYGYTF. The DNA of the CDR3 is TGTGCCAGCAGCAGAGGACAGGCACAAGCTAACTATGGCTACACCTTC.

V and J are TRBV5-1 and TRBJ2-2, with 12 bases identical to TRBD2. The CDR3 contains 18 residues. Trimming at V came to 3 bases and at J to 4 bases, leaving 10 bases not matched to a gene. The germline V gene has CDR1 SGHRS and CDR2 YFSETQ. CDR3 sequence (DNA): TGCGCCAGCAGCTACGGTGGACTAGCGGGATTGGTCACCGGGGAGCTGTTTTTT. As protein: CASSYGGLAGLVTGELFF.

The V gene is TRBV10-1, the J gene TRBJ2-2; D remains ambiguous. The CDR3 has 13 residues. The V gene's germline CDR1 is WNHNN and CDR2 SYGVQD (reference sequence). Deletions cut 6 bases from V and 4 bases from J, with 9 bases between. The CDR3 protein is CASSPASTGELFF. The CDR3 bases are TGCGCCAGCAGCCCAGCGAGCACCGGGGAGCTGTTTTTT.

The chain uses TRBV6-1 and TRBJ2-5; TRBD1 aligns across 11 bases. CDR1 is MNHNS and CDR2 is SASEGT in the germline V gene. CDR3 length equals 13 residues. After removal of 9 bases from V and 5 bases from J, the junction contained 5 bases not matched to a gene. The CDR3 nucleotides are TGTGCCAGTATCCGGGACAGGGGGGAGACCCAGTACTTC. Translating gives CASIRDRGETQYF.

The chain is built from TRBV4-1 and TRBJ1-2, with D possibly matching TRBD1 (5 bases). Trimming shortened V by 0 bases and J by 7 bases, and 12 bases separated the two germline ends. The length of the CDR3 is 14 residues. Germline V gene data show CDR1 as MGHRA and CDR2 as YSYEKL. The CDR3 protein is CASSQEGVVGGYTF. The DNA of the CDR3 is TGCGCCAGCAGCCAAGAAGGGGTGGTCGGTGGCTACACCTTC.

The chain recombines TRBV7-6 with TRBJ2-7; D ambiguous. From germline, CDR1 is SGHVS and CDR2 FNYEAQ. V lost 2 bases and J 2 bases, leaving 22 bases between the germline ends. CDR3 length equals 18 residues. Here the CDR3 DNA reads TGTGCCAGCAGCTTAAACCCCGGGTCGGCAGAGAGGCCCTACGAGCAGTACTTC. Amino acids: CASSLNPGSAERPYEQYF. Filled out from reference TRBV7-6 and TRBJ2-7, the complete variable domain reads GAGVSQSPRYKVTKRGQDVALRCDPISGHVSLYWYRQALGQGPEFLTYFNYEAQQDKSGLPNDRFSAERPEGSISTLTIQRTEQRDSAMYRCASSLNPGSAERPYEQYFGPGTRLTVT.

The J gene is TRBJ1-1, the V gene TRBV27; D is perhaps TRBD1 (5 bases). V was cut by 5 bases and J by 2 bases, with 15 bases left in between. The CDR3 runs 15 residues. CDR1 is MNHEY and CDR2 is SMNVEV in the germline V gene (reference sequence). The CDR3 bases are TGTGCCAGCAGTCGCACCGGGACGGGAAACACTGAAGCTTTCTTT. The encoded protein is CASSRTGTGNTEAFF.

The chain has TRBV2 and TRBJ1-2; no definite D call. This CDR3 has 12 residues. With 7 bases removed from V and 8 bases from J, the gap between germline ends came to 14 bases. Germline CDR1 is SNHLY and CDR2 is FYNNEI. The CDR3 nucleotides are TGTGCCAGCACTCAACGGCGGGAAGGCTACACCTTC. Protein sequence: CASTQRREGYTF. Full variable domain (outside the CDR3, taken from reference TRBV2 and TRBJ1-2): EPEVTQTPSHQVTQMGQEVILRCVPISNHLYFYWYRQILGQKVEFLVSFYNNEISEKSEIFDDQFSVERPDGSNFTLKIRSTKLEDSAMYFCASTQRREGYTFGSGTRLTVV.